This T cell receptor beta chain was recorded in a study of T cells after posttransplantation cyclophosphamide. Study conclusions and caveats: Recipient CMV seropositivity and CMV reactivation strongly tracked TRB clonality. Skin or GI-infiltrating T cells shared few TRB sequences with blood. Donor CD8+ memory clones often dominated recipient blood repertoires at later times.

Assay: immunoSEQ multiplex PCR; the TCRdb copy retains only in-frame clones and omits some. The sample contains about 8,000 clones, under 90% of which appear only once. Busulfan-fludarabine conditioning, marrow transplant, and cyclophosphamide on days +3 and +4 were administered. The CDR3 extends over 14 amino acids. Losses at the gene ends were 4 bases for V and 5 bases for J; bases not matched to a gene: 4. CDR1 SGDLS and CDR2 YYNGEE come from the germline V gene. As regards this clone: Its matching antigen is unknown.

The V and J genes are TRBV9 and TRBJ1-4; 8 bases align to TRBD1. This sample comprised CD4+ T cells sorted from blood, obtained 1404 days after allogeneic stem cell transplant with posttransplant cyclophosphamide. The receptor comes from a female patient aged 50 to 60 who received an allogeneic stem cell transplant from a related donor, was CMV-positive, and had no GVHD. Part of the T cell pool may stem from the graft donor. The CDR3: CASSPRTGNEKLFF. The DNA of the CDR3 is TGTGCCAGCAGCCCGAGGACAGGGAATGAAAAACTGTTTTTT. Complete variable domain (other parts from reference TRBV9 and TRBJ1-4): DSGVTQTPKHLITATGQRVTLRCSPRSGDLSVYWYQQSLDQGLQFLIQYYNGEERAKGNILERFSAQQFPDLHSELNLSSLELGDSALYFCASSPRTGNEKLFFGSGTQLSVL.